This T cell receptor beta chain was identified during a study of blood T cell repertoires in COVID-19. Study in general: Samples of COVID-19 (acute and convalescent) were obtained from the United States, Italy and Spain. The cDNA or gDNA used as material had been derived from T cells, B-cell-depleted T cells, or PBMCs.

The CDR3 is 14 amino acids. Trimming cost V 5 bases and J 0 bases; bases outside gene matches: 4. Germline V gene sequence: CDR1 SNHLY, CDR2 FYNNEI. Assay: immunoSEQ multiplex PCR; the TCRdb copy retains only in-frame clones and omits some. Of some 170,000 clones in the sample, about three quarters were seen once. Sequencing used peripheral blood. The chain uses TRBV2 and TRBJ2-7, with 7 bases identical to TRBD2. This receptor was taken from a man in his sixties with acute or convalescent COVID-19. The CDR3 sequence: CASSYGGSSYEQYF. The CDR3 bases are TGTGCCAGCAGTTATGGCGGGAGCTCCTACGAGCAGTACTTC.